This T cell receptor (beta chain) was profiled in a study of lymphopenia after photon versus proton radiotherapy. The CDR3 extends over 15 amino acids. Germline CDR1 is SEHNR and CDR2 is FQNEAQ (reference sequence). The V end was cut by 5 bases, the J end by 4 bases, with 17 bases between. General study points: Under photons, naive T cells and diversity fell while effector/memory populations rose. Oligoclonal CD8+ Temra expansion after nadir drove photon patients' diversity drop.

On this clone itself: The antigen remains unidentified.

The table came from immunoSEQ multiplex PCR; TCRdb's copy has only in-frame clones and leaves some out. The sample includes more than 15,000 clones, around nine tenths seen only once; the top ten take around 6.1%. The V and J genes are TRBV7-9 and TRBJ1-2, with D possibly being TRBD1 (5 bases). The sample was peripheral blood, taken from a patient treated with photon-based radiotherapy. The clonotype comes from a man aged 55 to 70 with pancreatic cancer. The CDR3 DNA follows: TGTGCCAGCAGCCAAGGGGTAGTATCTCGCTATGGCTACACCTTC. It translates to CASSQGVVSRYGYTF.